This is a list of T cell receptor beta chains from one sample in a study of shared T cell receptors in the human thymus. The method was immunoSEQ multiplex PCR; TCRdb's version includes in-frame clones alone and lacks a portion of them. The sample comprises fewer than 700,000 clones, 70% to 90% of which are singletons, and 0.008% to 0.011% rests with the top ten. The sample was also linked to a second study, of human thymus T cells.

Sequenced material: thymocytes. The receptors come from a boy in the first two years of life with a congenital heart defect. The CDR3 runs from the conserved cysteine through the conserved F or W. D genes are given only for firm matches. Where a row states a size, it is once, few, many or the class of an expanded clone; other rows omit it.

TRBV10-2	TRBD1	TRBJ1-3	NA	CASSGTGSGNTIYF	TGCGCCAGCAGTGGGACAGGCTCTGGAAACACCATATATTTT
TRBV29-1	NA	TRBJ2-1	NA	CSVEPPREARVGDEQFF	TGCAGCGTTGAACCCCCCCGGGAAGCTCGTGTAGGCGATGAGCAGTTCTTC
TRBV5-6	TRBD2	TRBJ2-7	NA	CASSSGLAGGYEQYF	TGTGCCAGCAGTTCGGGATTAGCGGGAGGGTACGAGCAGTACTTC
TRBV29-1	TRBD1	TRBJ2-5	NA	CSAPGDRGGQETQYF	TGCAGCGCTCCGGGGGACAGGGGGGGGCAAGAGACCCAGTACTTC
TRBV6-5	TRBD1	TRBJ1-2	NA	CASSPIQGPYGYPF	TGTGCCAGCAGTCCCATACAGGGGCCCTATGGCTACCCCTTC
TRBV6-5	NA	TRBJ1-1	NA	CASSTGTLSAFF	TGTGCCAGCAGTACAGGGACACTCTCAGCTTTCTTT
TRBV7-9	TRBD2	TRBJ2-1	NA	CASTPVGGRASNEQFF	TGTGCCAGCACCCCAGTCGGTGGGAGGGCCAGCAATGAGCAGTTCTTC
TRBV7-2	TRBD2	TRBJ2-2	NA	CASRGNGLAGGNTGELFF	TGTGCCAGCAGGGGAAATGGACTAGCGGGAGGGAACACCGGGGAGCTGTTTTTT
TRBV2	TRBD1	TRBJ1-5	NA	CASTPLTGGGHQPQHF	TGTGCCAGCACCCCCCTGACAGGGGGCGGACATCAGCCCCAGCATTTT
TRBV11-2	TRBD2	TRBJ2-7	NA	CASSFPREVGPSYEQYF	TGTGCCAGCAGCTTCCCCCGGGAGGTCGGGCCCTCCTACGAGCAGTACTTC
TRBV28	NA	TRBJ2-5	NA	CASSPPTPLETQYF	TGTGCCAGCAGCCCTCCGACACCTTTGGAGACCCAGTACTTC
TRBV14	NA	TRBJ2-1	NA	CASSRRGNEQFF	TGTGCCAGCAGCCGCCGGGGGAATGAGCAGTTCTTC
TRBV6-6	NA	TRBJ1-2	few	CASSYRDYGYTF	TGTGCCAGCAGTTACCGAGACTATGGCTACACCTTC
TRBV10-3	TRBD1	TRBJ1-4	few	CATPTGLEKLFF	TGTGCCACCCCGACAGGGCTTGAAAAACTGTTTTTT
TRBV11-1	NA	TRBJ2-7	NA	CASRREGDREQYF	TGTGCCAGCCGTCGTGAGGGCGACCGCGAGCAGTACTTC
TRBV11-3	NA	TRBJ1-2	NA	CASSVSGLGANYGYTF	TGTGCCAGCAGCGTCTCCGGACTAGGAGCTAACTATGGCTACACCTTC
TRBV5-6	TRBD2	TRBJ2-1	NA	CASSTRTSGSHNEQFF	TGTGCCAGCAGCACTAGGACTAGCGGGAGCCACAATGAGCAGTTCTTC